This TCR beta chain was captured by sequencing in a study of T cell responses to AZD1222 COVID-19 vaccine. Study-wide points: Clonal diversity may have been underestimated, and the donors were mostly white British, with more females than males.

About this clone: The antigen is not known.

Libraries were prepared by immunoSEQ multiplex PCR; TCRdb keeps only in-frame clonotypes and omits some of them. The table has fewer than 120,000 clones, approximately 90% seen once. The trim removed 2 bases at V and 5 bases at J, leaving 4 bases unmatched. The CDR3 is 15 amino acids. The germline V gene has CDR1 SGHVS and CDR2 FNYEAQ. The sequencing here drew on peripheral blood, taken 28 days after the second AZD1222 dose. The receptor was derived from an adult who received the AZD1222 COVID-19 vaccine. V gene TRBV7-6 combines with J gene TRBJ2-1, with 9 bases lining up with TRBD2. The CDR3 loop reads CASSLIAGENNEQFF. The DNA for the CDR3 is TGTGCCAGCAGCTTAATAGCGGGAGAGAACAATGAGCAGTTCTTC.